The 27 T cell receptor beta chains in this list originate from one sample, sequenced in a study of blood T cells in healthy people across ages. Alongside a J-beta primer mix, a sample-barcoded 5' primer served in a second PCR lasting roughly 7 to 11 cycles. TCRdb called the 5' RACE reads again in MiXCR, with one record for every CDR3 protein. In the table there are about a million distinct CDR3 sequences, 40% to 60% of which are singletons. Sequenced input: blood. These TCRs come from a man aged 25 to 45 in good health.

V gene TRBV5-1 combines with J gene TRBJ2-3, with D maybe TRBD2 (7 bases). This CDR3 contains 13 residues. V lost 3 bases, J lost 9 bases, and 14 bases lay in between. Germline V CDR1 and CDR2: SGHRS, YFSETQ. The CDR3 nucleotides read TGCGCCAGCAGCTCCCTGGGCGGGGGCACGCAGTATTTT. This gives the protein CASSSLGGGTQYF.

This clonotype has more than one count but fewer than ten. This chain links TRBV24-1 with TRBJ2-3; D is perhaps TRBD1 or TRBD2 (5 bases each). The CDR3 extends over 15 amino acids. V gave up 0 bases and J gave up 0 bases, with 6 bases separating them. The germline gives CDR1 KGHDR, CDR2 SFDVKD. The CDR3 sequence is CATSDLWDSTDTQYF. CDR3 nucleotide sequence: TGTGCCACCAGTGATTTGTGGGACAGCACAGATACGCAGTATTTT.

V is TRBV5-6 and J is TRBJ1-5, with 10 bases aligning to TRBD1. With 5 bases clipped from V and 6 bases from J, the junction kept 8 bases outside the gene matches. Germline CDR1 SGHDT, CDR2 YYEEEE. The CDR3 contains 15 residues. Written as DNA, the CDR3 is TGTGCCAGCAGTTACGGACAGGGGGTGGCTCAGCCCCAGCATTTT. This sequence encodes CASSYGQGVAQPQHF.

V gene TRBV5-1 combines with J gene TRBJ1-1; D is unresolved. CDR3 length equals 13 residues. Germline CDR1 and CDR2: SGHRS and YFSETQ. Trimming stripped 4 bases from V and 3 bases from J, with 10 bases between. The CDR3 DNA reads TGCGCCAGCAGCGCGACGGCGGACACTGAAGCTTTCTTT. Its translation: CASSATADTEAFF.

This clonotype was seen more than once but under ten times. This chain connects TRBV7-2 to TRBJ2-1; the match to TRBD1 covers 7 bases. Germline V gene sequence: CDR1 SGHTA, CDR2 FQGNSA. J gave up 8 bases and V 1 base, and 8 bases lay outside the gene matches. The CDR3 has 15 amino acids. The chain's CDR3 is CASSLGGLGGYEQFF. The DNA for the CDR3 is TGTGCCAGCAGCTTAGGGGGTCTAGGGGGCTATGAGCAGTTCTTC.

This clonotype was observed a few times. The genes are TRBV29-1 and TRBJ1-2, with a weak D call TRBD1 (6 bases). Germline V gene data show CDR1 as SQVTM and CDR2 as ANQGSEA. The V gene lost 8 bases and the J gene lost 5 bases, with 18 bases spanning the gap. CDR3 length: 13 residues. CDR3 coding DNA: TGCAGCACCGAGGGGGGGCTCCGATATGGCTACACCTTC. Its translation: CSTEGGLRYGYTF.

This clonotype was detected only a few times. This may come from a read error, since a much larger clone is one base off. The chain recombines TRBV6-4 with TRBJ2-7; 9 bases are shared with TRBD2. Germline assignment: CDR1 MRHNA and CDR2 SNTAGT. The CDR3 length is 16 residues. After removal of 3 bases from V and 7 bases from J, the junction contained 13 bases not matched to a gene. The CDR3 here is CASSDIGTSTIDEQYF. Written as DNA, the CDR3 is TGTGCCAGCAGTGATATAGGGACTAGCACCATCGATGAGCAGTACTTC.

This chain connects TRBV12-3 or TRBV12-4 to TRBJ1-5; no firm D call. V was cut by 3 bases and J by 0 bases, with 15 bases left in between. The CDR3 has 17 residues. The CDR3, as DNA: TGTGCCAGCAGTTTGTCGCGTCTCACTTATAGCAATCAGCCCCAGCATTTT. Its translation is CASSLSRLTYSNQPQHF.

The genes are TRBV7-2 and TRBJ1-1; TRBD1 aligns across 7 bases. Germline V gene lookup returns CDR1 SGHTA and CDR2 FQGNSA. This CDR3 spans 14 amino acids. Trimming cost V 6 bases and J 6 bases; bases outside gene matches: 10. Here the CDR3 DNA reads TGTGCCAGCAGACGGGACAGCTCTCAGTCTGAAGCTTTCTTT. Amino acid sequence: CASRRDSSQSEAFF. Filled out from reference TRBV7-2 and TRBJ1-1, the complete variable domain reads GAGVSQSPSNKVTEKGKDVELRCDPISGHTALYWYRQSLGQGLEFLIYFQGNSAPDKSGLPSDRFSAERTGGSVSTLTIQRTQQEDSAVYLCASRRDSSQSEAFFGQGTRLTVV.

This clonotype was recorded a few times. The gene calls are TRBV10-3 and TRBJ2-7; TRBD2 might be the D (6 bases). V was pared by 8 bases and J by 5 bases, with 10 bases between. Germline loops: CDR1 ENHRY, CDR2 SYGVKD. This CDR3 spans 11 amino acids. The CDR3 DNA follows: TGTGCCATCCGGGGGAACGACGAGCAGTACTTC. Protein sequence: CAIRGNDEQYF.

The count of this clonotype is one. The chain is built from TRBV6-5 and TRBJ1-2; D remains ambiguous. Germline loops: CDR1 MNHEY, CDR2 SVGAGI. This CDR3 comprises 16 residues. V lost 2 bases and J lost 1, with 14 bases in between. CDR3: CASSYDASDFNYGYTF. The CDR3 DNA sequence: TGTGCCAGCAGTTACGATGCCTCGGATTTTAACTATGGCTACACCTTC.

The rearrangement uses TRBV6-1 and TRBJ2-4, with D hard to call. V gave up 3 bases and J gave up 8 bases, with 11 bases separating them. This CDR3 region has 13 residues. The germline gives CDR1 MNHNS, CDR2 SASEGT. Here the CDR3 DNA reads TGTGCCAGCAGTGAGTCGCTTCCCGACATTCAGTACTTC. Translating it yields CASSESLPDIQYF.

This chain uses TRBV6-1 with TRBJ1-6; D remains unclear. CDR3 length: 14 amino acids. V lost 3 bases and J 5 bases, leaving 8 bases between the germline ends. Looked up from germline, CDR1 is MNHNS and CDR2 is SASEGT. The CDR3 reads CASSELDNNSPLHF. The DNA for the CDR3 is TGTGCCAGCAGTGAGTTGGATAATAATTCACCCCTCCACTTT.

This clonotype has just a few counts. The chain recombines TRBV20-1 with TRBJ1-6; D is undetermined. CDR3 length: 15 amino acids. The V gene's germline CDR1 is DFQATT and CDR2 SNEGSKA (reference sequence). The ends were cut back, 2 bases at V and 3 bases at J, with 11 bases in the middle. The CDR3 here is CSARPGSYYNSPLHF. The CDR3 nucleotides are TGCAGTGCTAGACCCGGATCATACTATAATTCACCCCTCCACTTT.

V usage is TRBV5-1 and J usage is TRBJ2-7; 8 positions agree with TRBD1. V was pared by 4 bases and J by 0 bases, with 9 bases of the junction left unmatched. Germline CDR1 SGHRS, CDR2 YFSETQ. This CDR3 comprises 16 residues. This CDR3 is CASSRPGQDSSYEQYF. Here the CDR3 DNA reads TGCGCCAGCAGCCGACCGGGACAGGATTCCTCCTACGAGCAGTACTTC.

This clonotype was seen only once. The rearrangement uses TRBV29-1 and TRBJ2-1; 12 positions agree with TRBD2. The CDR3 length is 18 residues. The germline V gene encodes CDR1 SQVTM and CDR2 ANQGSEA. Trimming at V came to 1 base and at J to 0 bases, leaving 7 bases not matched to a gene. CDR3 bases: TGCAGCGTTGAAGGGACTAGCGGGACTATTAGCTCCTACAATGAGCAGTTCTTC. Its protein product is CSVEGTSGTISSYNEQFF.

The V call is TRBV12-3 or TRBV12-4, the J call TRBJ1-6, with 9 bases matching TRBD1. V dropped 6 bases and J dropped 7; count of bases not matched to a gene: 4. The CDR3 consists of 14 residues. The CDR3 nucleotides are TGTGCCAGCAGCGGGGACAGGGCCAATTCACCCCTCCACTTT. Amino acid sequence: CASSGDRANSPLHF.

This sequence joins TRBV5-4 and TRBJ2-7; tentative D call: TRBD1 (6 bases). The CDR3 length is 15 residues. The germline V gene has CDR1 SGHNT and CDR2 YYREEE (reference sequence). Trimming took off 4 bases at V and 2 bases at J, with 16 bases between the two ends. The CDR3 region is CASSPRQELTYEQYF. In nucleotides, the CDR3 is TGTGCCAGCAGCCCTCGACAGGAGCTGACCTACGAGCAGTACTTC.

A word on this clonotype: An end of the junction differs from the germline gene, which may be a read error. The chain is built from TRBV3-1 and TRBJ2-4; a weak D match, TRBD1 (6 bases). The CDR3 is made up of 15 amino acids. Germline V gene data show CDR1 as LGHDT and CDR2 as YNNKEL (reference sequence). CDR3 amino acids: CACSPPQGGKNIQYF. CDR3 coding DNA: TGTGCCTGCAGCCCGCCACAGGGCGGCAAAAACATTCAGTACTTC.

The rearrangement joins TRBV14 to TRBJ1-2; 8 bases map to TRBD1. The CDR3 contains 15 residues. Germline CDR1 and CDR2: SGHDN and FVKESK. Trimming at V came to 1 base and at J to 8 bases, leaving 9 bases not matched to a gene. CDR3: CASSQVDRGYGGYTF. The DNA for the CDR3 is TGTGCCAGCAGCCAAGTCGACAGGGGATATGGAGGCTACACCTTC. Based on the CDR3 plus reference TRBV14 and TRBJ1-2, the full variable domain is EAGVTQFPSHSVIEKGQTVTLRCDPISGHDNLYWYRRVMGKEIKFLLHFVKESKQDESGMPNNRFLAERTGGTYSTLKVQPAELEDSGVYFCASSQVDRGYGGYTFGSGTRLTVV.

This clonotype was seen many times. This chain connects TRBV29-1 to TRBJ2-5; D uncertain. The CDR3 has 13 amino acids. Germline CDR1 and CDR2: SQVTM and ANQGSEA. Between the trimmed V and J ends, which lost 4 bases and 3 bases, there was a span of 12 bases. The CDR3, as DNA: TGCAGCGTTGTCGGTTGGGCGGAAGAGACCCAGTACTTC. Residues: CSVVGWAEETQYF.

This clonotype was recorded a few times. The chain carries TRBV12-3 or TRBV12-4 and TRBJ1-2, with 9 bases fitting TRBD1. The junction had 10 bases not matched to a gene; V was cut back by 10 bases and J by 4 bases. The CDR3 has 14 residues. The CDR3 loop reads CAIFRTGVLYGYTF. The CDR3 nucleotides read TGTGCCATCTTCCGGACAGGGGTTCTCTATGGCTACACCTTC.

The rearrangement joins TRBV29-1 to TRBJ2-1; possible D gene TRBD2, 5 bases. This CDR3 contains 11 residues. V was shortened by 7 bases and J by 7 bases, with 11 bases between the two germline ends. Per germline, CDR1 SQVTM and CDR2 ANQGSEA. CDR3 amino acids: CSGARDNEQFF. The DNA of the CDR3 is TGCAGCGGTGCGAGGGATAATGAGCAGTTCTTC.

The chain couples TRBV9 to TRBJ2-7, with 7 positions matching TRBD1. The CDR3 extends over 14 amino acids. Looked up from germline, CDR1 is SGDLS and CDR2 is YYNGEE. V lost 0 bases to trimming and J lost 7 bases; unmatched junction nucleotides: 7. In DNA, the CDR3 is TGTGCCAGCAGCGTAGGTGACAGGGCGCCTGAGCAGTACTTC. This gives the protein CASSVGDRAPEQYF. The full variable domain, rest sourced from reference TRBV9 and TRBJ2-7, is DSGVTQTPKHLITATGQRVTLRCSPRSGDLSVYWYQQSLDQGLQFLIQYYNGEERAKGNILERFSAQQFPDLHSELNLSSLELGDSALYFCASSVGDRAPEQYFGPGTRLTVT.

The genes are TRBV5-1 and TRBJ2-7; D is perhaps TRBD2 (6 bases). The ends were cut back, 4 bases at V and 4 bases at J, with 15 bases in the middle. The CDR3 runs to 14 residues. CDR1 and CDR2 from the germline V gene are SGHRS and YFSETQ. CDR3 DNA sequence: TGCGCCAGCAGCGTGGAGGAGGGGAGATACGAGCAGTACTTC. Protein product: CASSVEEGRYEQYF.

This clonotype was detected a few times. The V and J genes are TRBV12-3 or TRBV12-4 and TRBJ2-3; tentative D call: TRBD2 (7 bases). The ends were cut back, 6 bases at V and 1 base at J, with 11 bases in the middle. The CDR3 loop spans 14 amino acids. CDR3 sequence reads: CASSKGGGTDTQYF. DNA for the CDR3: TGTGCCAGCAGCAAAGGGGGGGGCACAGATACGCAGTATTTT.

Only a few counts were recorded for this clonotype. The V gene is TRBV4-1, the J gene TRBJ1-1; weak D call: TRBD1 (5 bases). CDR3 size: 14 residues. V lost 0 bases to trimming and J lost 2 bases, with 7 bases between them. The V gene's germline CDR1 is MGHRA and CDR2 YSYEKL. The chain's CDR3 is CASSQEQANTEAFF. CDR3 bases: TGCGCCAGCAGCCAAGAACAGGCTAACACTGAAGCTTTCTTT.